The 16 T cell receptor beta chains below come from one sample, sequenced in a study of T cells in Graves' hyperthyroidism and ophthalmopathy. Regions amplified from RNA transcripts were the TCR beta CDR3 regions. The study used the HTBI primer set for a first-round RT-PCR of the TCR CDR3. TCRdb ran MiXCR on the multiplex PCR reads and lists one entry per CDR3 protein. The sample records fewer than 550,000 distinct CDR3 sequences, approximately 14% being singletons. The sample comprised blood. The source of these receptors is a woman under 30 with Graves' hyperthyroidism.

The chain couples TRBV7-6 to TRBJ1-4, with D unresolved. The CDR3 is 15 residues long. Trimming took 6 bases from V and 0 from J, leaving 11 bases between them. Germline CDR1 reads SGHVS; CDR2 reads FNYEAQ. CDR3 sequence (DNA): TGTGCCAGCAGTCGACCAGGCGCAACTAATGAAAAACTGTTTTTT. Translated: CASSRPGATNEKLFF.

The J gene is TRBJ1-2, the V gene TRBV5-1, with 9 bases that match TRBD1. Germline CDR1 and CDR2: SGHRS and YFSETQ. The CDR3 extends over 19 amino acids. V lost 0 bases and J lost 0; bases outside the gene matches: 12. The CDR3 coding sequence is TGCGCCAGCAGCTTGGGGAAAGGGACAGGGTCGGAAGCTAACTATGGCTACACCTTC. This sequence encodes CASSLGKGTGSEANYGYTF.

This clonotype was recorded at least ten times. The chain recombines TRBV28 with TRBJ2-1; D possibly corresponds to TRBD2 (6 bases). Between the trimmed V and J ends, which lost 2 bases and 9 bases, there was a span of 20 bases. The germline V gene has CDR1 MDHEN and CDR2 SYDVKM. The CDR3 sequence is 16 residues long. This CDR3 reads CASSLSRRGNYVEQFF. The CDR3 DNA reads as TGTGCCAGCAGTTTAAGTCGCCGGGGGAATTATGTTGAGCAGTTCTTC.

This clonotype was observed many times. The CDR3 bases are TGTGCCAGCAGCCGCCAGGGGCTCCGGGAGCAGTTCTTC. Protein: CASSRQGLREQFF. This sequence joins TRBV6-2 or TRBV6-3 and TRBJ2-1; D is perhaps TRBD1 (6 bases). V lost 6 bases and J 10 bases, leaving 16 bases between the germline ends. Germline V lookup: CDR1 MNHEY, CDR2 SVGEGT. The CDR3 covers 13 residues.

This clonotype was observed at least ten times. The rearrangement links TRBV20-1 to TRBJ2-3, with D perhaps TRBD2 (6 bases). Germline V gene sequence: CDR1 DFQATT, CDR2 SNEGSKA (reference sequence). This CDR3 region has 15 residues. Deletions cut 0 bases from V and 11 bases from J, with 21 bases between. This CDR3 reads CSARDQGGTVGGQYF. The DNA of the CDR3 is TGCAGTGCTAGAGATCAGGGAGGTACCGTGGGTGGGCAGTATTTT.

This clonotype came up many times. The chain recombines TRBV4-1 with TRBJ2-7; D is perhaps TRBD1 (6 bases). This CDR3 region has 15 residues. Germline V gene lookup returns CDR1 MGHRA and CDR2 YSYEKL. V was pared by 0 bases and J by 4 bases, with 13 bases between. CDR3 in DNA: TGCGCCAGCAGCCAAGACAACAGGGAAAATTACGAGCAGTACTTC. Translation gives CASSQDNRENYEQYF.

This clonotype was counted at least ten times. V is TRBV6-1 and J is TRBJ2-5; 7 nucleotides agree with TRBD1. The CDR3 runs to 15 residues. The germline gives CDR1 MNHNS, CDR2 SASEGT. V lost 8 bases to trimming and J lost 4 bases; unmatched junction nucleotides: 13. The CDR3 DNA is TGTGCCAGCTCGGCCGGGACAGTAGAGTTAGAGACCCAGTACTTC. It yields the protein CASSAGTVELETQYF.

Regarding this clonotype: With a much larger clone just one base away, this may be a read error. The V gene is TRBV20-1, the J gene TRBJ2-3; no firm D call. CDR3 size: 12 residues. Trimming took 8 bases from V and 6 from J, leaving 15 bases between them. Germline assignment: CDR1 DFQATT and CDR2 SNEGSKA (reference sequence). The CDR3 is CSTSTHDDTQYF. The DNA of the CDR3 is TGCAGTACCAGTACCCATGATGATACGCAGTATTTT.

This clonotype was observed many times. This chain connects TRBV10-3 to TRBJ1-2; no reliable D call. V was trimmed by 3 bases and J by 2 bases, leaving 13 bases between them. The CDR3 consists of 15 residues. Germline V lookup: CDR1 ENHRY, CDR2 SYGVKD. The CDR3, as DNA: TGTGCCATCAGTGACCCAAACCGGGGAAACTATGGCTACACCTTC. Protein: CAISDPNRGNYGYTF.

This clonotype has ten or more counts. This chain connects TRBV2 to TRBJ2-1, with D perhaps TRBD1 or TRBD2 (5 bases each). This CDR3 is built from 15 residues. The V gene lost 8 bases and the J gene lost 4 bases, with 18 bases spanning the gap. Looked up from germline, CDR1 is SNHLY and CDR2 is FYNNEI. This CDR3 is CASQVGRASYNEQFF. Written as DNA, the CDR3 is TGTGCCAGCCAGGTGGGACGCGCGTCTTACAATGAGCAGTTCTTC.

The V and J genes are TRBV28 and TRBJ2-5; the D is unclear. From germline, CDR1 is MDHEN and CDR2 SYDVKM. V was cut by 5 bases and J by 3 bases, with 19 bases left in between. The CDR3 has 16 amino acids. This CDR3 is CASSPPSLGEKETQYF. The CDR3 DNA follows: TGTGCCAGCAGTCCCCCCAGTCTAGGAGAAAAAGAGACCCAGTACTTC.

This clonotype was seen repeatedly, ten times or more. V usage is TRBV12-3 or TRBV12-4 and J usage is TRBJ1-4; 7 bases line up with TRBD1. V shed 5 bases, J shed 6 bases, and the junction held 9 bases outside the gene matches. This CDR3 has 15 amino acids. Written as DNA, the CDR3 is TGTGCCAGCAGTGCCGGACAGGCCAACTATGAAAAACTGTTTTTT. Translating it yields CASSAGQANYEKLFF.

The table lists this clonotype with many counts. The chain joins TRBV10-3 to TRBJ2-7; weak D call: TRBD2 (6 bases). The CDR3 is made up of 15 amino acids. Germline values: CDR1 ENHRY, CDR2 SYGVKD. The V gene lost 3 bases and the J gene lost 6 bases, with 18 bases spanning the gap. The DNA of the CDR3 is TGTGCCATCAGTGAAGAGGTTGGCCCGGGGGTCGAGCAGTACTTC. It translates to CAISEEVGPGVEQYF.

In its sample, this clonotype was seen a few times. The chain joins TRBV9 to TRBJ2-1; 8 bases align to TRBD2. V shed 0 bases, J shed 2 bases, and the junction held 4 bases outside the gene matches. The CDR3 is made up of 16 amino acids. CDR1 and CDR2 (germline): SGDLS, YYNGEE. CDR3 sequence (DNA): TGTGCCAGCAGCGTAGTCGGCGGGGGGCCCTACAATGAGCAGTTCTTC. It is translated as CASSVVGGGPYNEQFF.

Many counts were recorded for this clonotype. In DNA form, the CDR3 reads TGCAGTGCTAGAGAGGACTATGGCTACACCTTC. Amino acids: CSAREDYGYTF. The chain joins TRBV20-1 to TRBJ1-2; no clear D gene. The CDR3 runs 11 residues. Trimming stripped 0 bases from V and 3 bases from J, with 2 bases between. Germline V gene lookup returns CDR1 DFQATT and CDR2 SNEGSKA (reference sequence).

The chain combines TRBV4-1 with TRBJ2-3, with D uncertain. The V gene lost 0 bases and the J gene lost 5 bases, with 9 bases spanning the gap. Germline V CDR1 and CDR2: MGHRA, YSYEKL. The CDR3 is 14 amino acids. CDR3 region: CASSQDGQVDTQYF. The CDR3 DNA reads as TGCGCCAGCAGCCAAGATGGGCAGGTAGATACGCAGTATTTT.